This T cell receptor beta chain was identified in a study of T cell responses to AZD1222 COVID-19 vaccine. The data were produced by immunoSEQ multiplex PCR, yet TCRdb's version contains in-frame clones alone and is incomplete. The sample lists some 72,000 clones, about 91% occurring once. Trimming stripped 7 bases from V and 4 bases from J, with 20 bases between. Germline lookup yields CDR1 LNHDA and CDR2 SQIVND (reference sequence). The CDR3 has 16 amino acids. The chain links TRBV19 to TRBJ1-5; D may be TRBD1 (6 bases). The receptor was derived from an adult in good health. The specimen comprised peripheral blood, sampled on day 0 of MenACWY control vaccination. This CDR3 is CASTPYHTGWNQPQHF. The CDR3 bases are TGTGCCAGTACCCCGTATCACACAGGGTGGAATCAGCCCCAGCATTTT.